This is a list of T cell receptor beta chains from one sample in a study of blood T cell repertoires in COVID-19. Libraries were prepared by immunoSEQ multiplex PCR; TCRdb keeps only in-frame clonotypes and omits some of them. This repertoire shows hundreds of thousands of clones, roughly nine tenths found once; its top ten account for 8.3%. The sequencing input was PBMCs or T cells enriched from blood (not recorded which). Receptors were obtained from a woman aged 55-75 years who had recovered from COVID-19. Each CDR3 is given with its conserved first and last residue. D genes are given only for firm matches. The size of a clone is reported for some rows only, either as once, few or many, or as a class for expanded clones.

j_call: TRBJ2-6
v_call: TRBV5-1
clone_size: -
d_call: -
cdr3_aa: CASSLGVGANVLTF
cdr3_nt: TGCGCCAGCAGCTTAGGGGTTGGGGCCAACGTCCTGACTTTC

j_call: TRBJ1-2
v_call: TRBV28
clone_size: few
d_call: TRBD1
cdr3_aa: CASSFTDRAGGGYTF
cdr3_nt: TGTGCCAGCAGTTTTACGGACAGGGCCGGGGGTGGCTACACCTTC

j_call: TRBJ1-3
v_call: TRBV6-2/TRBV6-3
clone_size: -
d_call: -
cdr3_aa: CASSSGGPGNTIYF
cdr3_nt: TGTGCCAGCAGTTCCGGGGGACCTGGAAACACCATATATTTT

j_call: TRBJ2-3
v_call: TRBV7-9
clone_size: -
d_call: -
cdr3_aa: CASSLRGADTQYF
cdr3_nt: TGTGCCAGCAGCTTACGGGGTGCAGATACGCAGTATTTT

j_call: TRBJ2-3
v_call: TRBV29-1
clone_size: -
d_call: TRBD1
cdr3_aa: CSVLQGASSTDTQYF
cdr3_nt: TGCAGCGTCCTACAGGGGGCTTCTAGCACAGATACGCAGTATTTT

j_call: TRBJ2-2
v_call: TRBV30
clone_size: once
d_call: -
cdr3_aa: CAWSVRGGSNTGELFF
cdr3_nt: TGTGCCTGGAGTGTTAGGGGGGGCTCGAACACCGGGGAGCTGTTTTTT

j_call: TRBJ1-4
v_call: TRBV6-6
clone_size: -
d_call: TRBD1
cdr3_aa: CASSLDRGLEKLFF
cdr3_nt: TGTGCCAGCAGTTTGGACAGGGGGCTAGAAAAACTGTTTTTT

j_call: TRBJ2-3
v_call: TRBV20-1
clone_size: once
d_call: TRBD2
cdr3_aa: CSASGGGASDTQYF
cdr3_nt: TGCAGTGCTAGTGGCGGGGGGGCCTCGGATACGCAGTATTTT

j_call: TRBJ2-3
v_call: TRBV5-5
clone_size: -
d_call: -
cdr3_aa: CASSLIISGDTQYF
cdr3_nt: TGTGCCAGCAGCTTAATTATATCAGGGGACACGCAGTATTTT

j_call: TRBJ1-4
v_call: TRBV18
clone_size: -
d_call: -
cdr3_aa: CASSPLALGAGEKLFF
cdr3_nt: TGTGCCAGCTCACCACTTGCTTTGGGGGCCGGGGAAAAACTGTTTTTT

j_call: TRBJ1-1
v_call: TRBV6-6
clone_size: -
d_call: -
cdr3_aa: CASNKGGGTEAFF
cdr3_nt: TGTGCCAGCAATAAGGGAGGGGGCACTGAAGCTTTCTTT

j_call: TRBJ1-4
v_call: TRBV4-1
clone_size: -
d_call: -
cdr3_aa: CASSQNPGITNEKLFF
cdr3_nt: TGCGCCAGCAGCCAGAACCCCGGGATAACTAATGAAAAACTGTTTTTT

j_call: TRBJ2-6
v_call: TRBV30
clone_size: -
d_call: -
cdr3_aa: CAWAGQTFQSGANVLTF
cdr3_nt: TGTGCCTGGGCGGGACAGACCTTCCAATCTGGGGCCAACGTCCTGACTTTC

j_call: TRBJ2-1
v_call: TRBV7-2
clone_size: -
d_call: TRBD1
cdr3_aa: CASRPTGANEQFF
cdr3_nt: TGTGCCAGCAGACCGACAGGGGCGAATGAGCAGTTCTTC

j_call: TRBJ2-5
v_call: TRBV18
clone_size: -
d_call: TRBD1
cdr3_aa: CASSPGQGIRQETQYF
cdr3_nt: TGTGCCAGCTCACCTGGACAGGGAATACGACAAGAGACCCAGTACTTC

j_call: TRBJ1-4
v_call: TRBV2
clone_size: -
d_call: TRBD1
cdr3_aa: CASSEYDRVITNEKLFF
cdr3_nt: TGTGCCAGCAGTGAATATGACAGGGTGATAACTAATGAAAAACTGTTTTTT

j_call: TRBJ2-5
v_call: TRBV2
clone_size: -
d_call: TRBD1
cdr3_aa: CASSESRGQTQYF
cdr3_nt: TGTGCCAGCAGTGAGAGCAGGGGGCAGACCCAGTACTTC

j_call: TRBJ2-3
v_call: TRBV11-2
clone_size: -
d_call: TRBD2
cdr3_aa: CASSANPPSGGGDTQYF
cdr3_nt: TGTGCCAGCAGCGCAAACCCACCTAGCGGGGGTGGGGATACGCAGTATTTT

j_call: TRBJ1-3
v_call: TRBV5-4
clone_size: -
d_call: -
cdr3_aa: CASSPGQFSGNTIYF
cdr3_nt: TGTGCCAGCAGCCCGGGACAATTCTCTGGAAACACCATATATTTT

j_call: TRBJ1-1
v_call: TRBV7-2
clone_size: -
d_call: -
cdr3_aa: CASSSRGGNTEAFF
cdr3_nt: TGTGCCAGCAGTTCTCGGGGGGGGAACACTGAAGCTTTCTTT

j_call: TRBJ2-5
v_call: TRBV10-3
clone_size: -
d_call: -
cdr3_aa: CAISSAGGRQETQYF
cdr3_nt: TGTGCCATCAGCTCCGCCGGGGGGCGGCAAGAGACCCAGTACTTC

j_call: TRBJ1-6
v_call: TRBV5-1
clone_size: -
d_call: -
cdr3_aa: CASSAESFYNSPLHF
cdr3_nt: TGCGCCAGCAGCGCCGAGAGTTTCTATAATTCACCCCTCCACTTT

j_call: TRBJ2-1
v_call: TRBV27
clone_size: -
d_call: TRBD1
cdr3_aa: CASSSGTGIPYNEQFF
cdr3_nt: TGTGCCAGCAGTTCTGGGACAGGGATTCCTTACAATGAGCAGTTCTTC

j_call: TRBJ1-1
v_call: TRBV2
clone_size: -
d_call: -
cdr3_aa: CASRAGRNTEAFF
cdr3_nt: TGTGCCAGCAGGGCGGGGCGGAACACTGAAGCTTTCTTT

j_call: TRBJ1-1
v_call: TRBV10-3
clone_size: -
d_call: -
cdr3_aa: CAIRDSRSLTEAFF
cdr3_nt: TGTGCCATCAGGGATTCCAGGTCCCTCACTGAAGCTTTCTTT

j_call: TRBJ2-7
v_call: TRBV5-1
clone_size: -
d_call: -
cdr3_aa: CASSLGQGLGEQYF
cdr3_nt: TGCGCCAGCAGCTTGGGCCAGGGGTTAGGCGAGCAGTACTTC

j_call: TRBJ2-2
v_call: TRBV5-4
clone_size: once
d_call: -
cdr3_aa: CASSLNSPSNTGELFF
cdr3_nt: TGTGCCAGCAGCTTGAACAGCCCTTCGAACACCGGGGAGCTGTTTTTT

j_call: TRBJ2-3
v_call: TRBV29-1
clone_size: once
d_call: TRBD2
cdr3_aa: CSVWGLFTDTQYF
cdr3_nt: TGCAGCGTTTGGGGACTATTCACAGATACGCAGTATTTT

j_call: TRBJ1-5
v_call: TRBV28
clone_size: -
d_call: -
cdr3_aa: CASSLYEKIRVYSNQPQHF
cdr3_nt: TGTGCCAGCAGTCTCTACGAGAAAATTCGGGTTTATAGCAATCAGCCCCAGCATTTT

j_call: TRBJ1-5
v_call: TRBV6-1
clone_size: -
d_call: -
cdr3_aa: CASSELVGGGNQPQHF
cdr3_nt: TGTGCCAGCAGTGAACTTGTGGGGGGGGGCAATCAGCCCCAGCATTTT

j_call: TRBJ1-1
v_call: TRBV5-1
clone_size: -
d_call: TRBD1
cdr3_aa: CASSFGQGMLNTEAFF
cdr3_nt: TGCGCCAGCAGCTTTGGACAGGGAATGTTGAACACTGAAGCTTTCTTT

j_call: TRBJ1-6
v_call: TRBV7-9
clone_size: -
d_call: -
cdr3_aa: CASSFDSPNSPLHF
cdr3_nt: TGTGCCAGCAGCTTTGACAGTCCTAATTCACCCCTCCACTTT

j_call: TRBJ1-6
v_call: TRBV5-1
clone_size: -
d_call: -
cdr3_aa: CASSEQNSPLHF
cdr3_nt: TGCGCCAGCAGCGAACAGAATTCACCCCTCCACTTT

j_call: TRBJ1-6
v_call: TRBV7-8
clone_size: few
d_call: -
cdr3_aa: CASSLEAPGVNNSPLHF
cdr3_nt: TGTGCCAGCAGCTTAGAGGCCCCAGGGGTGAATAATTCACCCCTCCACTTT

j_call: TRBJ2-1
v_call: TRBV3-1/TRBV3-2
clone_size: -
d_call: TRBD1
cdr3_aa: CASSPEGARWNEQFF
cdr3_nt: TGTGCCAGCAGCCCAGAGGGGGCCCGATGGAATGAGCAGTTCTTC

j_call: TRBJ1-3
v_call: TRBV24-1
clone_size: -
d_call: -
cdr3_aa: CATSDRLDTIYF
cdr3_nt: TGTGCCACCAGTGACCGACTAGACACCATATATTTT

j_call: TRBJ2-2
v_call: TRBV5-4
clone_size: -
d_call: TRBD1
cdr3_aa: CASSSPTGPGELFF
cdr3_nt: TGTGCCAGCAGCTCGCCGACAGGGCCCGGGGAGCTGTTTTTT

j_call: TRBJ2-2
v_call: TRBV5-8
clone_size: -
d_call: -
cdr3_aa: CASSLPGTNTGELFF
cdr3_nt: TGTGCCAGCAGCTTGCCAGGGACGAACACCGGGGAGCTGTTTTTT

j_call: TRBJ2-3
v_call: TRBV9
clone_size: -
d_call: TRBD2
cdr3_aa: CASTLSGGSTDTQYF
cdr3_nt: TGTGCCAGCACCCTTAGCGGGGGGAGCACAGATACGCAGTATTTT

j_call: TRBJ1-4
v_call: TRBV19
clone_size: -
d_call: TRBD1
cdr3_aa: CASRLQGAEEKLFF
cdr3_nt: TGTGCCAGTCGCCTCCAGGGGGCTGAGGAAAAACTGTTTTTT

j_call: TRBJ1-4
v_call: TRBV5-4
clone_size: -
d_call: TRBD1
cdr3_aa: CASSRRAGGNEKLFF
cdr3_nt: TGTGCCAGCAGCCGGAGGGCAGGGGGGAATGAAAAACTGTTTTTT

j_call: TRBJ1-1
v_call: TRBV2
clone_size: -
d_call: -
cdr3_aa: CASSEGRALNTEAFF
cdr3_nt: TGTGCCAGCAGTGAGGGCAGGGCCCTGAACACTGAAGCTTTCTTT

j_call: TRBJ1-2
v_call: TRBV6-5
clone_size: -
d_call: -
cdr3_aa: CASSYGLAGAWGGYTF
cdr3_nt: TGTGCCAGCAGTTACGGGCTTGCAGGGGCCTGGGGTGGCTACACCTTC

j_call: TRBJ2-3
v_call: TRBV2
clone_size: -
d_call: TRBD2
cdr3_aa: CASDLERGRTSTDTQYF
cdr3_nt: TGTGCCAGTGACCTCGAGCGGGGGCGAACTAGCACAGATACGCAGTATTTT

j_call: TRBJ1-5
v_call: TRBV20-1
clone_size: few
d_call: -
cdr3_aa: CSASVGQISNQPQHF
cdr3_nt: TGCAGTGCTAGTGTGGGGCAGATTAGCAATCAGCCCCAGCATTTT

j_call: TRBJ2-1
v_call: TRBV24-1
clone_size: -
d_call: -
cdr3_aa: CATSPGTSYNEQFF
cdr3_nt: TGTGCCACCAGTCCCGGGACTTCCTACAATGAGCAGTTCTTC